Following are 13 T cell receptor beta chains from one sample sequenced in a study of control samples from healthy donors and cancer patients. Assay: immunoSEQ multiplex PCR; the TCRdb copy retains only in-frame clones and omits some. This table holds 150,000 to 200,000 clones. Sequenced sample: blood. The receptors were sampled from a young woman in good health.

The chain uses TRBV5-8 and TRBJ1-5; 8 bases are shared with TRBD1. The V and J ends lost 5 bases and 7 bases, in that order; junction bases with no gene match: 8. The CDR3 sequence is 14 residues long. Per the germline V gene, CDR1 is SGHTS and CDR2 is YDEGEE. This CDR3 is CASSFRGPRQPQHF. In DNA, the CDR3 is TGTGCCAGCAGTTTCAGGGGGCCGAGGCAGCCCCAGCATTTT.

This chain connects TRBV6-5 to TRBJ1-2; TRBD1 matches at 9 bases. CDR1 MNHEY and CDR2 SVGAGI come from the germline V gene. The CDR3 contains 14 residues. V dropped 6 bases and J dropped 6; count of bases not matched to a gene: 8. The CDR3 spells CASSTGGVDNGYTF. CDR3 DNA: TGTGCCAGCAGCACAGGGGGCGTAGATAATGGCTACACCTTC.

The V gene is TRBV6-5, the J gene TRBJ1-5; weak D call: TRBD1 (5 bases). Germline CDR1 MNHEY, CDR2 SVGAGI. V was clipped by 8 bases and J by 0 bases, with 14 bases between them. CDR3 length: 15 amino acids. For the CDR3, the DNA is TGTGCCAGCGGCCACCGGGGACTTAGCAATCAGCCCCAGCATTTT. It codes for CASGHRGLSNQPQHF.

The chain joins TRBV9 to TRBJ2-2; TRBD1 agrees at 8 bases. Trimming took 3 bases from V and 0 from J; bases not matched to a gene: 4. Germline lookup yields CDR1 SGDLS and CDR2 YYNGEE. The CDR3 is 16 residues long. The CDR3 DNA is TGTGCCAGCAGCGGCGGACAGGGCGCGAACACCGGGGAGCTGTTTTTT. It specifies CASSGGQGANTGELFF. Complete variable domain (other parts from reference TRBV9 and TRBJ2-2): DSGVTQTPKHLITATGQRVTLRCSPRSGDLSVYWYQQSLDQGLQFLIQYYNGEERAKGNILERFSAQQFPDLHSELNLSSLELGDSALYFCASSGGQGANTGELFFGEGSRLTVL.

The chain links TRBV12-3 or TRBV12-4 to TRBJ2-5; D not resolved. The CDR3 covers 13 residues. V was pared by 2 bases and J by 5 bases, with 9 bases between. The CDR3 reads CASSLFATETQYF. CDR3 coding DNA: TGTGCCAGCAGTTTATTTGCTACGGAGACCCAGTACTTC.

The chain recombines TRBV4-3 with TRBJ2-2, with D hard to call. Per the germline V gene, CDR1 is LGHNA and CDR2 is YSLEER. The CDR3 runs 13 residues. Trimming took 0 bases from V and 5 from J, leaving 4 bases between them. Written as DNA, the CDR3 is TGCGCCAGCAGCCAAGAGACAACCGGGGAGCTGTTTTTT. The encoded protein is CASSQETTGELFF.

This chain joins TRBV7-9 and TRBJ2-1, with D unresolved. The germline V gene encodes CDR1 SEHNR and CDR2 FQNEAQ (reference sequence). The ends were cut back, 4 bases at V and 9 bases at J, with 16 bases in the middle. The CDR3 consists of 14 residues. As DNA, the CDR3 is TGTGCCAGCAGCTCGACCTCTCGGTATAGTGAGCAGTTCTTC. This encodes CASSSTSRYSEQFF.

The chain recombines TRBV19 with TRBJ1-4, with D maybe TRBD1 (5 bases). The V end was cut by 11 bases, the J end by 4 bases, with 14 bases between. CDR3 size: 13 residues. The germline V gene encodes CDR1 LNHDA and CDR2 SQIVND (reference sequence). The CDR3 DNA reads TGTGCCGCCCTGGGACCTGATAATGAAAAACTGTTTTTT. Translation gives CAALGPDNEKLFF.

The V and J genes are TRBV9 and TRBJ1-3; D gene ambiguous. CDR1 and CDR2 from the germline V gene are SGDLS and YYNGEE. The length of the CDR3 is 16 residues. V lost 4 bases, J lost 2 bases, and 16 bases lay in between. The CDR3 here is CASSPMGLGPGNTIYF. The CDR3 nucleotides read TGTGCCAGCAGCCCGATGGGCCTTGGACCTGGAAACACCATATATTTT.

The chain has TRBV9 and TRBJ2-2; 8 bases match TRBD1. Trimming cost V 3 bases and J 7 bases; bases outside gene matches: 8. Germline CDR1 and CDR2: SGDLS and YYNGEE. This CDR3 contains 15 residues. The CDR3 region has the DNA TGTGCCAGCAGCGCTTTAACCGACAGGGGCGGGGAGCTGTTTTTT. It codes for CASSALTDRGGELFF.

The J gene is TRBJ1-2, the V gene TRBV7-9; D is undetermined. Germline-derived CDR1 and CDR2 are SEHNR and FQNEAQ (reference sequence). V was clipped by 4 bases and J by 5 bases, with 14 bases between them. This CDR3 spans 14 amino acids. The CDR3 DNA is TGTGCCAGCAGCTCTAGCGCAGCCGATTATGGCTACACCTTC. Translated, it gives CASSSSAADYGYTF.

The chain joins TRBV7-9 to TRBJ1-1; D is possibly TRBD1 (5 bases). The CDR3 contains 15 residues. Germline V CDR1 and CDR2: SEHNR, FQNEAQ (reference sequence). V shed 6 bases and J shed 3 bases, with 17 bases lying between them. The CDR3 sequence is CASSTTRGGDTEAFF. DNA for the CDR3: TGTGCCAGCAGTACCACCCGGGGGGGGGACACTGAAGCTTTCTTT. Full variable domain (rest looked up from reference TRBV7-9 and TRBJ1-1): DTGVSQNPRHKITKRGQNVTFRCDPISEHNRLYWYRQTLGQGPEFLTYFQNEAQLEKSRLLSDRFSAERPKGSFSTLEIQRTEQGDSAMYLCASSTTRGGDTEAFFGQGTRLTVV.

The chain links TRBV27 to TRBJ1-2; D is uncertain. This CDR3 contains 15 residues. Germline CDR1 MNHEY, CDR2 SMNVEV (reference sequence). V was trimmed by 3 bases and J by 3 bases, leaving 14 bases between them. In nucleotides, the CDR3 is TGTGCCAGCAGTTTCAAGTTCTCGGCTTACTATGGCTACACCTTC. It is translated as CASSFKFSAYYGYTF.